This entry concerns a single TCR beta chain. Its antigen is as yet unknown. This sample is part of a study of shared clonotypes between healthy human individuals. Clones were sequenced by immunoSEQ multiplex PCR, and TCRdb holds only the in-frame ones, with some missing. In the table there are over 1.5 million clones, roughly 98% of which are singletons. Germline V gives CDR1 KGHSH, CDR2 LQKENI. V lost 5 bases to trimming and J lost 7 bases; unmatched junction nucleotides: 6. There are 15 residues in the CDR3. Study-wide findings and caveats: Relative to their counterparts shared across all four donors, non-shared clonotypes exhibited diminished generation probabilities. What naive subsets generally showed was a larger estimated richness than memory subsets showed.

The J gene is TRBJ2-1, the V gene TRBV18; 12 nucleotides match TRBD2. Sequencing was performed on naive CD4+ T cells sorted from blood. Subset: CD45RA+ positively selected. This receptor was taken from a man younger than 45 in good health. The CDR3: CASSWGLAGHNEQFF. CDR3 DNA sequence: TGTGCCAGCTCATGGGGACTAGCGGGTCATAATGAGCAGTTCTTC.